A single T cell receptor beta chain is shown here with its context. Its antigen is unknown. Only in-frame clones appear in the TCRdb table, and some are missing; sequencing was by immunoSEQ multiplex PCR. The sample holds 45,000 to 60,000 clones, 91% seen once. The trim removed 4 bases at V and 1 base at J, leaving 7 bases unmatched. Germline values: CDR1 LNHDA, CDR2 SQIVND (reference sequence). The CDR3 consists of 15 residues. The sample belongs to a study of OX40 agonist ivuxolimab in advanced cancers. Study background: Patients' therapy was ivuxolimab, an antibody that acts as an agonist of OX40 (CD134). Regarding the study as a whole: The work left the antigen specificity of expanded peripheral T cells undetermined. Among the least clonally expanded were partial responders at 0.1-3.0 mg/kg.

This sample comprised CD4+ or CD8+ T cells sorted from blood, obtained in a trial of the OX40 agonist ivuxolimab. The sequence came from an adult with an advanced solid tumor such as melanoma, head and neck, liver or kidney cancer. The chain couples TRBV19 to TRBJ2-7, with 7 bases matching TRBD1. The CDR3: CASSTGQPGSYEQYF. The CDR3 DNA is TGTGCCAGTAGTACGGGACAGCCTGGTTCCTACGAGCAGTACTTC.